The 22 T cell receptor beta chains below all came from one sample that was sequenced in a study of T cell repertoires in cytomegalovirus infection. TCRdb fed the reads into MiXCR, producing one record per CDR3 protein. The profile shows around 300,000 distinct CDR3 sequences, roughly a quarter of them singletons. The sample comprised PBMCs. These receptors came from a human donor in good health (CMV status not recorded). Some clones in this sample may be carry-over from other donors' samples.

The chain uses TRBV7-2 and TRBJ2-5, with D perhaps TRBD1 or TRBD2 (5 bases each). The CDR3 is made up of 17 amino acids. V lost 2 bases to trimming and J lost 3 bases, with 19 bases between them. Germline assignment: CDR1 SGHTA and CDR2 FQGNSA. In DNA, the CDR3 is TGTGCCAGCAGCTTAAGGTTGCTCGGGGCACTTAAAGAGACCCAGTACTTC. Encoded protein: CASSLRLLGALKETQYF.

This clonotype was counted between two and nine times. V usage is TRBV7-9 and J usage is TRBJ1-6; perhaps TRBD1 as D (5 bases). The CDR3 is 13 residues long. The germline V gene has CDR1 SEHNR and CDR2 FQNEAQ (reference sequence). V lost 3 bases to trimming and J lost 6 bases, with 6 bases between them. The CDR3 DNA follows: TGTGCCAGCAGCTTTGGGACTAATTCACCCCTCCACTTT. Translation: CASSFGTNSPLHF.

This chain connects TRBV28 to TRBJ2-5; possible D gene TRBD1, 6 bases. This CDR3 contains 14 residues. Trimming pared 4 bases from V and 5 bases from J, leaving 14 bases between. CDR1 MDHEN and CDR2 SYDVKM come from the germline V gene. The CDR3, as DNA: TGTGCCAGCAGTTCACCGTCAGGGGTGGAGACCCAGTACTTC. Protein sequence: CASSSPSGVETQYF.

The J gene is TRBJ2-6, the V gene TRBV7-6, with 11 bases lining up with TRBD1. CDR3 length equals 18 residues. Germline V gene lookup returns CDR1 SGHVS and CDR2 FNYEAQ. Trimming removed 6 bases from V and 3 bases from J; junction bases left unmatched: 10. The CDR3 DNA is TGTGCCAGCAGATCCCCGGGACAGGGGGTAGGTGGGGCCAACGTCCTGACTTTC. Protein: CASRSPGQGVGGANVLTF.

This clonotype was detected only a few times. This chain links TRBV28 with TRBJ2-1; D possibly uses TRBD1 or TRBD2 (5 bases each). The V gene's germline CDR1 is MDHEN and CDR2 SYDVKM. The V and J ends lost 6 bases and 13 bases respectively, with 19 bases between them. The CDR3 length is 13 residues. CDR3 DNA: TGTGCCAGCAGATCGAGTCCGGGACGCCAACAGTTCTTC. Its protein is CASRSSPGRQQFF.

The chain joins TRBV28 to TRBJ2-3; D is perhaps TRBD1 (6 bases). The CDR3 length is 15 residues. The V and J ends lost 5 bases and 2 bases respectively, with 14 bases between them. Per the germline V gene, CDR1 is MDHEN and CDR2 is SYDVKM. Here the CDR3 DNA reads TGTGCCAGCAGTCCTCGTGACAGGTCCACAGATACGCAGTATTTT. Translated, it gives CASSPRDRSTDTQYF.

There are a few counts of this clonotype. The chain has TRBV20-1 and TRBJ1-6; no clear D gene. Trimming took off 3 bases at V and 8 bases at J, with 5 bases between the two ends. CDR1 DFQATT and CDR2 SNEGSKA come from the germline V gene (reference sequence). CDR3 length equals 11 residues. The CDR3 coding sequence is TGCAGTGCTAGCCCGGATTCACCCCTCCACTTT. Protein sequence: CSASPDSPLHF.

The chain recombines TRBV6-6 with TRBJ2-1; 12 bases agree with TRBD2. The CDR3 extends over 15 amino acids. Germline CDR1 and CDR2: MNHNY and SVGAGI (reference sequence). V gave up 2 bases and J gave up 5 bases; unmatched junction bases: 1. Here the CDR3 DNA reads TGTGCCAGCAGTTACGGACTAGCGGGAAACAATGAGCAGTTCTTC. Translated: CASSYGLAGNNEQFF.

This clonotype has a count of ten or more. The chain recombines TRBV7-2 with TRBJ2-5; 12 bases are shared with TRBD2. The CDR3 is 16 residues long. Per the germline V gene, CDR1 is SGHTA and CDR2 is FQGNSA. V trimming: 4 bases; J trimming: 2 bases; junction bases outside the gene matches: 5. For the CDR3, the DNA is TGTGCCAGCAGCTACGGACTAGCGGGACCTCAAGAGACCCAGTACTTC. Its protein is CASSYGLAGPQETQYF.

In this sample, this clonotype turned up many times. The chain carries TRBV7-9 and TRBJ2-7; no firm D call. CDR1 is SEHNR, CDR2 FQNEAQ, per germline (reference sequence). V lost 1 base and J lost 7, with 14 bases in between. The CDR3 is made up of 14 amino acids. For the CDR3, the DNA is TGTGCCAGCAGCTTAGGCGAAGGCCGCCAAGAGCAGTACTTC. This codes for CASSLGEGRQEQYF.

This clonotype showed up just a few times. The V and J genes are TRBV28 and TRBJ1-6; the D is unclear. The CDR3 contains 13 residues. V shed 5 bases and J shed 7 bases, with 9 bases lying between them. CDR1 is MDHEN and CDR2 is SYDVKM in the germline V gene. CDR3 protein: CASSLIQNSPLHF. The CDR3 nucleotides are TGTGCCAGCAGTCTTATACAGAATTCACCCCTCCACTTT. Together with reference TRBV28 and TRBJ1-6, the CDR3 gives the full variable domain: DVKVTQSSRYLVKRTGEKVFLECVQDMDHENMFWYRQDPGLGLRLIYFSYDVKMKEKGDIPEGYSVSREKKERFSLILESASTNQTSMYLCASSLIQNSPLHFGNGTRLTVT.

V usage is TRBV28 and J usage is TRBJ2-2; 8 bases line up with TRBD1. After removal of 5 bases from V and 7 bases from J, the junction contained 12 bases not matched to a gene. Per the germline V gene, CDR1 is MDHEN and CDR2 is SYDVKM. This CDR3 has 16 residues. DNA of the CDR3: TGTGCCAGCAGTCGGGGCGGCAGGGGGCGAATCGGGGAGCTGTTTTTT. It codes for CASSRGGRGRIGELFF.

The chain employs TRBV5-6 and TRBJ2-5, with no clear D. CDR1 and CDR2 (germline): SGHDT, YYEEEE. The CDR3 is 14 amino acids. V lost 4 bases, J lost 4 bases, and 14 bases lay in between. The CDR3 nucleotides read TGTGCCAGCAGCCTACGGACCTCCAGAGAGACCCAGTACTTC. Its translation is CASSLRTSRETQYF.

The chain has TRBV30 and TRBJ1-3; 7 nucleotides align to TRBD1. CDR1 GTSNPN and CDR2 SVGIG come from the germline V gene (reference sequence). The CDR3 has 14 residues. V shed 3 bases and J 3 bases; nucleotides not matched to a gene: 5. CDR3 amino acids: CAWRIQGGGNTIYF. CDR3 bases: TGTGCCTGGAGGATCCAGGGGGGTGGAAACACCATATATTTT.

The chain couples TRBV7-9 to TRBJ2-7; D is undetermined. Trimming stripped 5 bases from V and 5 bases from J, with 7 bases between. CDR1 is SEHNR and CDR2 is FQNEAQ in the germline V gene (reference sequence). The CDR3 length is 11 residues. The CDR3 DNA is TGTGCCAGCAGCGCCCATGACGAGCAGTACTTC. Translating it yields CASSAHDEQYF.

This chain's CDR3 is CASSLVAGPGELFF. The CDR3 DNA is TGTGCCAGCAGTTTGGTAGCCGGGCCCGGGGAGCTGTTTTTT. V gene TRBV28 combines with J gene TRBJ2-2; unclear D gene. Germline lookup yields CDR1 MDHEN and CDR2 SYDVKM. The CDR3 spans 14 residues. Trimming shortened V by 3 bases and J by 6 bases, and 11 bases separated the two germline ends.

This clonotype was counted a few times. The chain couples TRBV5-6 to TRBJ2-1; maybe TRBD2 (6 bases). The germline V gene has CDR1 SGHDT and CDR2 YYEEEE. The CDR3 totals 13 residues. Trimming cost V 8 bases and J 4 bases, with 13 bases left between them. The CDR3: CASSRREYNEQFF. The CDR3 DNA follows: TGTGCCAGTTCCCGTCGGGAGTACAATGAGCAGTTCTTC.

This clonotype was observed a few times. V usage is TRBV6-5 and J usage is TRBJ2-7; TRBD2 might be the D (6 bases). Trimming took off 2 bases at V and 2 bases at J, with 13 bases between the two ends. The germline V gene encodes CDR1 MNHEY and CDR2 SVGAGI. This CDR3 region has 15 residues. The CDR3 DNA is TGTGCCAGCAGTTACCATAGCGGAATGGCCTACGAGCAGTACTTC. This translates into CASSYHSGMAYEQYF.

This clonotype was counted only a few times. The chain joins TRBV20-1 to TRBJ1-3; a weak D match, TRBD1 (5 bases). Germline CDR1 reads DFQATT; CDR2 reads SNEGSKA (reference sequence). The CDR3 consists of 14 residues. V shed 1 base and J shed 4 bases, with 11 bases lying between them. Written as DNA, the CDR3 is TGCAGTGCTAGAGGTGGAGGGGTCGGAAACACCATATATTTT. Protein product: CSARGGGVGNTIYF.

This clonotype was detected many times. The J gene is TRBJ1-2, the V gene TRBV7-2; 10 bases are a match to TRBD1. V was clipped by 1 base and J by 4 bases; unmatched bases: 3. The CDR3 length is 15 residues. Looked up from germline, CDR1 is SGHTA and CDR2 is FQGNSA. The CDR3 DNA is TGTGCCAGCAGCTTAGGGGACAGGGGTGCCTATGGCTACACCTTC. Protein: CASSLGDRGAYGYTF. The full variable domain, in which reference TRBV7-2 and TRBJ1-2 provide the parts outside the CDR3, is GAGVSQSPSNKVTEKGKDVELRCDPISGHTALYWYRQSLGQGLEFLIYFQGNSAPDKSGLPSDRFSAERTGGSVSTLTIQRTQQEDSAVYLCASSLGDRGAYGYTFGSGTRLTVV.

V is TRBV12-3 or TRBV12-4 and J is TRBJ1-5, with 7 bases aligning to TRBD1. V shed 7 bases, J shed 4 bases, and the junction held 10 bases outside the gene matches. This CDR3 is built from 15 residues. In nucleotides, the CDR3 is TGTGCCAGCAAGCGCCGGGACAGATGGAATCAGCCCCAGCATTTT. It encodes CASKRRDRWNQPQHF.

DNA for the CDR3: TGTGCCACCAGCAGAGAACAGGGCCCTTATAGCAATCAGCCCCAGCATTTT. It specifies CATSREQGPYSNQPQHF. The chain links TRBV15 to TRBJ1-5; possible D gene TRBD1, 6 bases. The CDR3 length is 17 residues. Germline V CDR1 and CDR2: LNHNV, YYDKDF (reference sequence). Trimming cost V 0 bases and J 0 bases, with 12 bases left between them.